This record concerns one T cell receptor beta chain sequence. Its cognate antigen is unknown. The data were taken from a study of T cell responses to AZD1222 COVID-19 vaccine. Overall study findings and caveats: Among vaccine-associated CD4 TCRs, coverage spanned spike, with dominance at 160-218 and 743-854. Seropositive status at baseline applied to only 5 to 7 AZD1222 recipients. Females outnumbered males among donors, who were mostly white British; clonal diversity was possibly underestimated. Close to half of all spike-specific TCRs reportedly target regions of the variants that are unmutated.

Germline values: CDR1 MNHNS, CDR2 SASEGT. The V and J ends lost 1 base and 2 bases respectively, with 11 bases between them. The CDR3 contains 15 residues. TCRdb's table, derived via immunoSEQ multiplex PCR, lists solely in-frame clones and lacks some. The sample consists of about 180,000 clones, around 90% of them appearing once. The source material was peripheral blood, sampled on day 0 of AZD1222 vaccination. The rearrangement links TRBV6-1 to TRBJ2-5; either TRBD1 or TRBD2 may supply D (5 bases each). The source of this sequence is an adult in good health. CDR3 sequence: CASSEDGTPQETQYF. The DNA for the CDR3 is TGTGCCAGCAGTGAAGATGGGACGCCTCAAGAGACCCAGTACTTC.